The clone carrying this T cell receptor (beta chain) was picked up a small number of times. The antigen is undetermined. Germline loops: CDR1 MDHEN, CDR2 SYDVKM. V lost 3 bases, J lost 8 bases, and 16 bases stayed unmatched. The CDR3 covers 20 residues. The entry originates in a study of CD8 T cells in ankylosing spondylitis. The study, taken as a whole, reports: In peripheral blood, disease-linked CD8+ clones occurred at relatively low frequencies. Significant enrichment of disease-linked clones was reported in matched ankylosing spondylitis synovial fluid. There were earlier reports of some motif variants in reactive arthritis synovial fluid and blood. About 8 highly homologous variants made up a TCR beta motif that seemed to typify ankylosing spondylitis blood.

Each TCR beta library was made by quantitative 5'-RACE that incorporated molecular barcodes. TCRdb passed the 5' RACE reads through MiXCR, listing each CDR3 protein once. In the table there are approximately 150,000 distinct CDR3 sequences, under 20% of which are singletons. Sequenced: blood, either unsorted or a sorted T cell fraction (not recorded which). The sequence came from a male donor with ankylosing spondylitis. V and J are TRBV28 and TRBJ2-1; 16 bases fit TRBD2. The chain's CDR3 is CASSFARAGTSGRALDEQFF. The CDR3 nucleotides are TGTGCCAGCAGTTTCGCGCGCGCCGGGACTAGCGGGAGGGCCCTAGATGAGCAGTTCTTC.